This T cell receptor beta chain was captured by sequencing in a study of identical twins. A few counts support this clonotype. Using its own MiXCR run on the 5' RACE reads, TCRdb lists one record per CDR3 protein. This table has approximately 190,000 distinct CDR3 sequences, more than 15% appearing once. CDR1 is SGHVS and CDR2 is FNYEAQ in the germline V gene. V shed 1 base and J shed 8 bases, with 11 bases lying between them. This CDR3 is built from 14 residues. In addition, the sample was reused for a study of T cells expressing NK-cell markers.

The clonotype comes from a woman under 30 in good health. The sequencing sample was made of CD8+ T cells sorted from blood. The chain links TRBV7-6 to TRBJ2-2; D possibly corresponds to TRBD2 (6 bases). CDR3 nucleotide sequence: TGTGCCAGCAGCTTAGGGTCGGGAGCAGGGGAGCTGTTTTTT. This encodes CASSLGSGAGELFF.